Included here is one T cell receptor (beta chain) sequence, with context. The data were obtained in a study of blood T cell repertoires in COVID-19. Profiled with immunoSEQ multiplex PCR; TCRdb holds only in-frame clones, not every one. This table holds 250,000 or so clones, about four fifths found once. The J segment lost 10 bases and the V segment lost 5 bases, leaving 8 bases of the junction unmatched. Germline V gene lookup returns CDR1 SGHNT and CDR2 YENEEA. The CDR3 length is 14 residues. The chain carries TRBV11-3 and TRBJ2-2, with 9 bases aligning to TRBD1. The TCR originated in a man between 45 and 60 years old with acute or convalescent COVID-19. Sequencing was carried out using peripheral blood. DNA for the CDR3: TGTGCCAGCAGCCGAGGGACAGGGCTCAAGGAGCTGTTTTTT. Protein product: CASSRGTGLKELFF.